This T cell receptor (beta chain) stems from a study of monozygotic twins with inflammatory bowel disease. TCRdb re-called the 5' RACE reads and catalogs CDR3 proteins one per entry, DNA excluded. The table gives about 210,000 distinct CDR3 sequences; the top ten clones make up around 1.5% of it. Germline-derived CDR1 and CDR2 are ENHRY and SYGVKD. The CDR3 loop spans 12 amino acids. Sequencing was performed on blood. The clonotype originates from a human donor with ulcerative colitis or Crohn's disease, or a healthy co-twin of an affected twin (not recorded which). The V gene is TRBV10-3, the J gene TRBJ2-5; no DNA is available, so the TRBD1 call from TCRdb remains unchecked. CDR3 region: CAIGTYQETQYF.